Sequencing of this TCR beta chain was carried out in a study of CD8+ T cells in alopecia areata (dated by TCRdb to 2017 to 2018). Regarding the complete study: The treated patients, all with moderate-to-severe alopecia areata, were enrolled in an open-label pilot trial of oral tofacitinib given at 5 to 10 mg twice daily. To study T cell clonal expansion in alopecia areata, the researchers applied high-throughput TCRbeta sequencing to both the C3H/HeJ mouse model and human patients. Biopsies were taken from tofacitinib-treated patients at baseline and at 4 and 24 weeks of treatment, and a later scalp biopsy was taken in several of the tofacitinib-treated patients. TCRbeta CDR3 regions were amplified by immunoSEQ multiplex PCR with 35 Vbeta forward and 13 Jbeta reverse primers. Patients stayed on tofacitinib for 6 to 18 months and then had 6 months of follow-up off drug so that delayed response and recurrence could be assessed. RNA came from the PAXgene miRNA kit for fixed scalp, the miRNeasy kit for PBMCs, and the RNeasy kit for mouse skin. Scalp clonality was compared among normal scalp (n=4), patchy alopecia areata scalp (n=8), and alopecia totalis/universalis scalp (n=8). On the human side, TCRbeta sequencing was run on scalp tissue and on sorted CD4+ and CD8+ peripheral blood T cells from healthy controls and from alopecia areata patients with either patchy or totalis/universalis disease.

The paper's findings and limits, for the study overall: Unlike mouse skin, where gammadelta T cells dominate, normal human skin contains resident alphabeta T cells that get sequenced too, which complicates analysis of the scalp TCR repertoire. TCR sequences shared between patients were less clear than in mice, possibly partly because of HLA diversity in the patient population. Compared with normal scalp, lesional scalp had higher clonality and more expanded CD8+ clones, particularly in alopecia totalis/universalis, a pattern that suggests antigenic drive.

Regarding this clone: The specificity of this receptor is unknown. No much larger clonotype is one base removed from it; base qualities were not supplied.

The sample's time point label, in plain terms: baseline before oral tofacitinib. Lesional scalp punch biopsies and peripheral blood were collected from alopecia areata patients. PBMCs were isolated by density centrifugation and stained for CD3, CD4 and CD8, after which CD4+ and CD8+ T cells were sorted on a FACSAria. Library preparation employed the immunoSEQ multiplex PCR assay. RNA was extracted from all samples and reverse transcribed into cDNA, which served as template for TCR sequencing. SuperScript III was used for first-strand cDNA synthesis, primed with a 2:1 mix of oligo-dT and random hexamers. A synthetic immune receptor repertoire was used to gauge amplification bias, and whatever bias remained was removed computationally. In the paper's pipeline: Raw reads were preprocessed to remove errors, and CDR3 was defined according to IMGT conventions as the region from the conserved cysteine to phenylalanine. Clonality was calculated as 1 minus Shannon entropy normalized by log2 of the number of productive unique TCRs. CD4 or CD8 identity of scalp clones was inferred by cross-referencing scalp TCRbeta sequences with sorted blood CD4 and CD8 repertoires. TCRdb provides this immuneACCESS table in a form limited to in-frame rearrangements. Some clones are lacking; in checked studies, under half of them reflect an unresolved V gene, and why the rest are absent is not known. V, J and clone size derive from that table, while D and trimming were established from the DNA sequence. The sample table contains approximately 61,000 clones; only one count was recorded for around 97% of them. Jointly, the top ten make up roughly 24% of the sample.

V lost 1 base and J lost 4 bases; the stretch between them is 10 bases long. From cysteine to phenylalanine, the CDR3 is 14 amino acids long. Only the CDR3 DNA stays, 42 bases, in frame from base 1. CDR1 and CDR2 are drawn from the germline V gene: SGHTA, FQGNSA. The sequencing here drew on CD8+ T cells sorted from blood, taken at week 0. The V gene is TRBV7-2 and the J gene is TRBJ1-2; no D gene is confidently identified. The receptor's source is a human donor with alopecia areata. The CDR3 reads as follows: CASSLDEVTYGYTF. The DNA is TGTGCCAGCAGCTTAGATGAAGTAACCTATGGCTACACCTTC.